One T cell receptor (beta chain) is described in this entry. Data came from immunoSEQ multiplex PCR; TCRdb stores just in-frame clones and leaves some out. The table includes 250,000 to 350,000 clones, nearly 90% detected once. The V end lost 4 bases, the J end lost 12 bases, and 15 bases lay between the germline ends. The germline V gene has CDR1 SQVTM and CDR2 ANQGSEA. The CDR3 has 11 residues. The data originate from a study of blood T cell repertoires in COVID-19. Recovered status in Cohort 3 required two negative PCRs, clearance, or symptom resolution. The sample taken for sequencing was PBMCs or T cells enriched from blood (not recorded which). This receptor was obtained from a woman in her twenties or thirties who had recovered from COVID-19. The chain recombines TRBV29-1 with TRBJ1-1; D remains ambiguous. CDR3 residues: CSVGGEFAPFF. As DNA, the CDR3 is TGCAGCGTTGGTGGGGAGTTTGCTCCTTTCTTT. The full variable domain, rest sourced from reference TRBV29-1 and TRBJ1-1, is SAVISQKPSRDICQRGTSLTIQCQVDSQVTMMFWYRQQPGQSLTLIATANQGSEATYESGFVIDKFPISRPNLTFSTLTVSNMSPEDSSIYLCSVGGEFAPFFGQGTRLTVV.